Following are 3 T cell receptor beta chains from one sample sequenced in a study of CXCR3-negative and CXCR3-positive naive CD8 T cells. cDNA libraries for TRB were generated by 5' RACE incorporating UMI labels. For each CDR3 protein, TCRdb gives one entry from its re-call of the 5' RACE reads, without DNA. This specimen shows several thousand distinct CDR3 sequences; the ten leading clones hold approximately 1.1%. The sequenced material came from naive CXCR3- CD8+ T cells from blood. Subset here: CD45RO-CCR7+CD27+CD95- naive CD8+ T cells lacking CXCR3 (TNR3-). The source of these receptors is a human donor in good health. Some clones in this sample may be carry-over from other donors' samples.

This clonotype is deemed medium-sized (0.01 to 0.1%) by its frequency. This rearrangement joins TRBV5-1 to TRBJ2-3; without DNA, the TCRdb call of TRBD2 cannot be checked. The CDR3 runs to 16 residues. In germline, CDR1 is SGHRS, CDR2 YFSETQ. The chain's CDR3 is CASSPWGLAGTDTQYF.

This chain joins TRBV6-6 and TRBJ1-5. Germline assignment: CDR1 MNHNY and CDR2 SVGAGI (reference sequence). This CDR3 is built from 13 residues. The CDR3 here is CASSPGGNQPQHF.

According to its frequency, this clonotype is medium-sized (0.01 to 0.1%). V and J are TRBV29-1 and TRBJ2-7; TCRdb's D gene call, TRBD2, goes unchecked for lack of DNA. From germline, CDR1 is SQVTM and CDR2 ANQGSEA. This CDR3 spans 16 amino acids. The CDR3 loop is CSVEDPNGRVADEQYF.